The rows below give T cell receptor beta chains drawn from one sample of a study of early T cells in non-severe SARS-CoV-2 infection. Each CDR3 protein gets one entry after TCRdb re-called the 5' RACE reads with MiXCR. In the table there are tens of thousands of distinct CDR3 sequences, under 8% of which are singletons. Sequenced: whole blood. The origin of the receptors is an adult who was a healthcare worker with PCR-confirmed SARS-CoV-2 infection or an uninfected control (not recorded which). CDR3s include the opening cysteine and the closing phenylalanine or tryptophan. The order of the fields is V gene, D gene, J gene, clone size, CDR3 DNA, CDR3 protein. A D gene is named only where the DNA matches it firmly. Not every row has a clone size; where given, it reads once, few, many or a size class.

V: TRBV4-3
D: NA
J: TRBJ2-1
size: many
DNA: TGCGCCAGCAGCCAAGATTTAGTAGAGCAGTTCTTC
CDR3: CASSQDLVEQFF

V: TRBV20-1
D: NA
J: TRBJ1-6
size: many
DNA: TGCAGTGTGGGGCCAGGGGATTCACCCCTCCACTTT
CDR3: CSVGPGDSPLHF

V: TRBV5-6
D: NA
J: TRBJ1-4
size: many
DNA: TGTGCCAGCAGCCAGGGACGGAATAATGAAAAACTGTTTTTT
CDR3: CASSQGRNNEKLFF

V: TRBV5-1
D: TRBD1
J: TRBJ1-1
size: few
DNA: TGCGCCAGCAGCTTACAGGGGCACACTGAAGCTTTCTTT
CDR3: CASSLQGHTEAFF

V: TRBV20-1
D: NA
J: TRBJ2-1
size: NA
DNA: TGCAGTGTCCCGAAACAGTACAATGAGCAGTTCTTC
CDR3: CSVPKQYNEQFF

V: TRBV20-1
D: NA
J: TRBJ2-7
size: few
DNA: TGCAGTGCTAGCCTGGGCGGCGGCTACGAGCAGTACTTC
CDR3: CSASLGGGYEQYF

V: TRBV7-9
D: TRBD1
J: TRBJ1-1
size: many
DNA: TGTGCCAGCAGCCCTAACAACCGACAGGGAGGAGCTTTCTTT
CDR3: CASSPNNRQGGAFF

V: TRBV28
D: NA
J: TRBJ2-2
size: few
DNA: TGTGCCAGCAGTTTCCGGGGGCGCACCGGGGAGCTGTTTTTT
CDR3: CASSFRGRTGELFF

V: TRBV28
D: TRBD2
J: TRBJ2-4
size: few
DNA: TGTGCCAGCAGTTTATTCGGGAGGGGCGCCAAAAACATTCAGTACTTC
CDR3: CASSLFGRGAKNIQYF

V: TRBV3-1
D: NA
J: TRBJ2-1
size: many
DNA: TGTGCCAGCAGCCAAGCATTAGCGACCAGCCAGTTCTTC
CDR3: CASSQALATSQFF

V: TRBV10-3
D: TRBD2
J: TRBJ2-7
size: few
DNA: TGTGCCATCAGTGAGATGACTAGCGGGTACGAGCAGTACTTC
CDR3: CAISEMTSGYEQYF

V: TRBV10-3
D: NA
J: TRBJ1-2
size: many
DNA: TGTGCCATCAGAATCAGGGAAAGCTACACCTTC
CDR3: CAIRIRESYTF

V: TRBV7-9
D: NA
J: TRBJ2-7
size: many
DNA: TGTGCCAGCAGCTACACGGACGGCCCCTCCTACGAGCAGTACTTC
CDR3: CASSYTDGPSYEQYF

V: TRBV27
D: NA
J: TRBJ2-6
size: NA
DNA: TGTGCCAGCAGTCCCATCACTAGCAGGGGGGCCAACGTCCTGACTTTC
CDR3: CASSPITSRGANVLTF

V: TRBV7-6
D: NA
J: TRBJ2-2
size: once
DNA: TGTGCCAGCAGCTTAGCTGGGGAGCCGTTTTTT
CDR3: CASSLAGEPFF

V: TRBV6-2/TRBV6-3
D: TRBD2
J: TRBJ2-7
size: many
DNA: TGTGCCAGTAAAGGGACTAGCATTGGCGAGCAGTACTTC
CDR3: CASKGTSIGEQYF

V: TRBV10-3
D: TRBD1
J: TRBJ2-3
size: NA
DNA: TGTGCCATCACCGGACAGGGGAGGAGTGATACGCAGTATTTT
CDR3: CAITGQGRSDTQYF

V: TRBV12-3/TRBV12-4
D: NA
J: TRBJ2-2
size: many
DNA: TGTGCCAGCAGCACAAACCCTAACACCGGGGAGCTGTTTTTT
CDR3: CASSTNPNTGELFF

V: TRBV28
D: NA
J: TRBJ2-7
size: many
DNA: TGTGCCAGCAGTTCCCCAGCATCCTACGAGCAGTACTTC
CDR3: CASSSPASYEQYF

V: TRBV6-1
D: NA
J: TRBJ1-1
size: NA
DNA: TGTGCCAGCAGTGAGAACAGCCCGGGGAGTGCTTTCTTT
CDR3: CASSENSPGSAFF

V: TRBV15
D: NA
J: TRBJ2-7
size: NA
DNA: TGTGCCACCAGCAGAGATAGCGACAGTACCTACGAGCAGTACTTC
CDR3: CATSRDSDSTYEQYF

V: TRBV29-1
D: NA
J: TRBJ1-4
size: few
DNA: TGCAGCGCGCAGACCTGGGGAGAATCTAATGAAAAACTGTTTTTT
CDR3: CSAQTWGESNEKLFF

V: TRBV6-1
D: NA
J: TRBJ2-1
size: many
DNA: TGTGCCAGCAGTGCATATCTCGTAAAAGGGGAGCAGTTCTTC
CDR3: CASSAYLVKGEQFF

V: TRBV25-1
D: NA
J: TRBJ2-2
size: NA
DNA: TGTGCCAGCAGTGAATATGCGCGGAGGAGCACCGGGGAGCTGTTTTTT
CDR3: CASSEYARRSTGELFF

V: TRBV25-1
D: TRBD2
J: TRBJ2-7
size: many
DNA: TGTGCCAGCAGTGAATTGGAACTAGCGGACGAGCAGTACTTC
CDR3: CASSELELADEQYF

V: TRBV9
D: TRBD2
J: TRBJ2-3
size: few
DNA: TGTGCCAGCAGCGCGGGACTAGCGGAAGATACGCAGTATTTT
CDR3: CASSAGLAEDTQYF

V: TRBV5-6
D: NA
J: TRBJ2-7
size: many
DNA: TGTGCCAGCAGCTTCGGGAGAGGAGGCGAGCAGTACTTC
CDR3: CASSFGRGGEQYF

V: TRBV3-1
D: NA
J: TRBJ2-3
size: few
DNA: TGTGCCAGCAGCCAAGGGGACCTCCGCACAGATACGCAGTATTTT
CDR3: CASSQGDLRTDTQYF

V: TRBV27
D: TRBD2
J: TRBJ2-7
size: few
DNA: TGTGCCAGCAGCCTCCGGACTAGCGGGACGAAGCAGTACTTC
CDR3: CASSLRTSGTKQYF

V: TRBV19
D: NA
J: TRBJ2-2
size: many
DNA: TGTGCCAGCGGGATAGGGTCGCCCTCCGGGGAGCTGTTTTTT
CDR3: CASGIGSPSGELFF

V: TRBV2
D: TRBD1
J: TRBJ1-6
size: NA
DNA: TGTGCCAGCAACTCGGGGACAGGGGTTTCACCCCTCCACTTT
CDR3: CASNSGTGVSPLHF

V: TRBV4-1
D: NA
J: TRBJ2-3
size: many
DNA: TGCGCCAGCAGCCAAGGAGTTAGAGACACAGATACGCAGTATTTT
CDR3: CASSQGVRDTDTQYF

V: TRBV28
D: TRBD2
J: TRBJ2-5
size: few
DNA: TGTGCCAGCAGTTCTGGACTAGCGGGGCAAGAGACCCAGTACTTC
CDR3: CASSSGLAGQETQYF

V: TRBV20-1
D: NA
J: TRBJ2-5
size: NA
DNA: TGCAGTGCTAGAGACAGGGTGGGAGAGACCCAGTACTTC
CDR3: CSARDRVGETQYF

V: TRBV27
D: NA
J: TRBJ1-2
size: NA
DNA: TGTGCCAGCAGAGGGCAGCCCTATGGCTACACCTTC
CDR3: CASRGQPYGYTF

V: TRBV5-8
D: NA
J: TRBJ2-1
size: many
DNA: TGTGCCAGCAGCGATAGTATCCGGGAGAGGGACAATGAGCAGTTCTTC
CDR3: CASSDSIRERDNEQFF

V: TRBV4-2
D: NA
J: TRBJ2-5
size: many
DNA: TGTGCCAGCAGCCAAGATCTGTCCCGGGTAGAGACCCAGTACTTC
CDR3: CASSQDLSRVETQYF

V: TRBV27
D: TRBD2
J: TRBJ2-5
size: many
DNA: TGTGCCAGCAGAAGAACTAGCGGGAGAGAGACCCAGTACTTC
CDR3: CASRRTSGRETQYF

V: TRBV10-3
D: TRBD1
J: TRBJ2-3
size: many
DNA: TGTGCCATTGCTTTGGACAGGGGCACAGATACGCAGTATTTT
CDR3: CAIALDRGTDTQYF

V: TRBV7-9
D: NA
J: TRBJ2-1
size: many
DNA: TGTGCCAGCAGCTTATGGGGGCGGAGCAGCTCCTACAATGAGCAGTTCTTC
CDR3: CASSLWGRSSSYNEQFF

V: TRBV10-3
D: NA
J: TRBJ2-7
size: many
DNA: TGTGCCATCAGTGATCCGACATATCTAGGCGAGCAGTACTTC
CDR3: CAISDPTYLGEQYF